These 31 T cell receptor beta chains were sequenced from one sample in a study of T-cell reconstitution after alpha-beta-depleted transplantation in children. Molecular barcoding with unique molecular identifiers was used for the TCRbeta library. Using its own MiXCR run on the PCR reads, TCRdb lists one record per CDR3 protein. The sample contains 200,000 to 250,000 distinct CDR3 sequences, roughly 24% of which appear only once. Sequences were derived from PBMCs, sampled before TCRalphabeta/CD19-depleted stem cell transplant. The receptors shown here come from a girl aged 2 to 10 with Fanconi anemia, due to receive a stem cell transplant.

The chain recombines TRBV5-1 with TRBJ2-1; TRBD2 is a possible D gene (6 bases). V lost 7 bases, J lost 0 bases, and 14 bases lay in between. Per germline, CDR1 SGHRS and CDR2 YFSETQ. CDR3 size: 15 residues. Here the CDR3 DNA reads TGCGCCAGCCGCCCGCCGGGACTCTCCTACAATGAGCAGTTCTTC. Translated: CASRPPGLSYNEQFF.

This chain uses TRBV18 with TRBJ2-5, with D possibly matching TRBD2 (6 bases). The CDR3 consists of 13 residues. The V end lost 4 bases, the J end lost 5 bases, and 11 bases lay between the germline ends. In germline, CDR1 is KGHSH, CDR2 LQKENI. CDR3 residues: CASSRGLRETQYF. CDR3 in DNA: TGTGCCAGCTCACGCGGACTAAGGGAGACCCAGTACTTC. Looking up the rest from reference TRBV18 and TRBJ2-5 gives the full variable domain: NAGVMQNPRHLVRRRGQEARLRCSPMKGHSHVYWYRQLPEEGLKFMVYLQKENIIDESGMPKERFSAEFPKEGPSILRIQQVVRGDSAAYFCASSRGLRETQYFGPGTRLLVL.

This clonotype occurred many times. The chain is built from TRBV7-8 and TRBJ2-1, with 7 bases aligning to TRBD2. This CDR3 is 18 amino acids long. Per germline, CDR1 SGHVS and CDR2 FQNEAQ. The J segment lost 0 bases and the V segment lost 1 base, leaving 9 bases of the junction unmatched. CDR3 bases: TGTGCCAGCAGCTTAGGGGCTAGCGGTTTAAGCTCCTACAATGAGCAGTTCTTC. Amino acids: CASSLGASGLSSYNEQFF.

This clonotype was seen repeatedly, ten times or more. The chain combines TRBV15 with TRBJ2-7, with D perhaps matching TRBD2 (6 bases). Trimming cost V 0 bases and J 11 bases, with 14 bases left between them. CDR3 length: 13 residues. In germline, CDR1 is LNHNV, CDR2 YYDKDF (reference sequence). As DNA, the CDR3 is TGTGCCACCAGCAGAGACCCGGGTAGGGAGGAGTACTTC. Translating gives CATSRDPGREEYF.

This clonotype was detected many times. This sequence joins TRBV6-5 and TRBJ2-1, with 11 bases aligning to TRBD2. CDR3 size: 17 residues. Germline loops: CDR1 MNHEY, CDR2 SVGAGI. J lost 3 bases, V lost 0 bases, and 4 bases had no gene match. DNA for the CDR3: TGTGCCAGCAGTTACTCGAGCACTAGCGGGGGCTACAATGAGCAGTTCTTC. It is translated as CASSYSSTSGGYNEQFF.

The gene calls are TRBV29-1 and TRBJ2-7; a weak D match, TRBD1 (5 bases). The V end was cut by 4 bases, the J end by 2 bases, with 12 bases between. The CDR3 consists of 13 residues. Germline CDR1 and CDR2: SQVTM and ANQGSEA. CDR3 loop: CSVGTRQTYEQYF. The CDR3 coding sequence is TGCAGCGTTGGGACCCGACAGACCTACGAGCAGTACTTC.

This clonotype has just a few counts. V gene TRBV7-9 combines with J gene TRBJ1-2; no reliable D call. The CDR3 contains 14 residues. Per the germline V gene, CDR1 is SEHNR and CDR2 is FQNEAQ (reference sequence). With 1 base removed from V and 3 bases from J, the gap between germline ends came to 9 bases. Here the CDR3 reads CASSLGQPYYGYTF. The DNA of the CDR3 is TGTGCCAGCAGCTTAGGCCAGCCTTACTATGGCTACACCTTC. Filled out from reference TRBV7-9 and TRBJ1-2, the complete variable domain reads DTGVSQNPRHKITKRGQNVTFRCDPISEHNRLYWYRQTLGQGPEFLTYFQNEAQLEKSRLLSDRFSAERPKGSFSTLEIQRTEQGDSAMYLCASSLGQPYYGYTFGSGTRLTVV.

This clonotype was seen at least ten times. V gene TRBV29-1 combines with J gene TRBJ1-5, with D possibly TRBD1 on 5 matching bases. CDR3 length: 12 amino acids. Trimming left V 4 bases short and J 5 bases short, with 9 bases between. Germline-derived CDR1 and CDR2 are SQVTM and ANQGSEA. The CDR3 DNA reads TGCAGCGTTGCAGGGTGGGATCAGCCCCAGCATTTT. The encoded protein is CSVAGWDQPQHF.

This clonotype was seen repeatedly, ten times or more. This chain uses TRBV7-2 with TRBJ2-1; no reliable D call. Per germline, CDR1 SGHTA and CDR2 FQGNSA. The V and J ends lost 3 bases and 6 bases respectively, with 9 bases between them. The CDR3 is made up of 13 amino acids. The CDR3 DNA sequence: TGTGCCAGCAGCTTTTGGGTCAGCAATGAGCAGTTCTTC. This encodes CASSFWVSNEQFF. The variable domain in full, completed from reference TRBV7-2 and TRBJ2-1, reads GAGVSQSPSNKVTEKGKDVELRCDPISGHTALYWYRQSLGQGLEFLIYFQGNSAPDKSGLPSDRFSAERTGGSVSTLTIQRTQQEDSAVYLCASSFWVSNEQFFGPGTRLTVL.

The CDR3 nucleotides read TGTGCCAGCAGTCCTGCTAGCGGGGGCCTCTCCTACAATGAGCAGTTCTTC. Encoded protein: CASSPASGGLSYNEQFF. This sequence joins TRBV27 and TRBJ2-1, with 10 bases lining up with TRBD2. This CDR3 spans 17 amino acids. Germline V gene lookup returns CDR1 MNHEY and CDR2 SMNVEV (reference sequence). Trimming cost V 5 bases and J 0 bases; bases outside gene matches: 7.

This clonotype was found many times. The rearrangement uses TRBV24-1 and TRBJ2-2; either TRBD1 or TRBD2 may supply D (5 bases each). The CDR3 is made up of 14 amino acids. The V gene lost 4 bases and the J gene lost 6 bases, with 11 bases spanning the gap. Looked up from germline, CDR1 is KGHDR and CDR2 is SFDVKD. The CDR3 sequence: CATSDPGSPGELFF. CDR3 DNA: TGTGCCACCAGTGACCCAGGGAGCCCCGGGGAGCTGTTTTTT.

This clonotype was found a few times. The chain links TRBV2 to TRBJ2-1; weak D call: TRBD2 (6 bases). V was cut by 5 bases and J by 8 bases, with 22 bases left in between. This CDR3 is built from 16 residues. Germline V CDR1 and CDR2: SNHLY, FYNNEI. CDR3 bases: TGTGCCAGCAGTTTGGCGGGGAAAAGTACGGGTCATGAGCAGTTCTTC. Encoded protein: CASSLAGKSTGHEQFF. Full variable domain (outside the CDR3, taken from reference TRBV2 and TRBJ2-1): EPEVTQTPSHQVTQMGQEVILRCVPISNHLYFYWYRQILGQKVEFLVSFYNNEISEKSEIFDDQFSVERPDGSNFTLKIRSTKLEDSAMYFCASSLAGKSTGHEQFFGPGTRLTVL.

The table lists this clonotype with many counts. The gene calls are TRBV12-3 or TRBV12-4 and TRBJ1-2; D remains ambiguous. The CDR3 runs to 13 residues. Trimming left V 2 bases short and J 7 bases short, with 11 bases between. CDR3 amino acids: CASSLRPLVGYTF. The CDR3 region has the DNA TGTGCCAGCAGTTTACGGCCTCTTGTTGGCTACACCTTC.

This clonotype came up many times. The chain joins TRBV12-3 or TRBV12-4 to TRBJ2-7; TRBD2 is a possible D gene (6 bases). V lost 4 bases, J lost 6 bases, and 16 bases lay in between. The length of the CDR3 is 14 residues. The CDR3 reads CASSSLAPSGEQYF. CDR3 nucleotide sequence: TGTGCCAGCAGTTCACTAGCCCCAAGTGGCGAGCAGTACTTC.

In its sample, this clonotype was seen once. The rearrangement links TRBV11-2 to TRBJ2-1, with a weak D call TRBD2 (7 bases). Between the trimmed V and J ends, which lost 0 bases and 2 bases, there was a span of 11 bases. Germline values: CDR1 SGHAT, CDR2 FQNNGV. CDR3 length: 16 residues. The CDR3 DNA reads TGTGCCAGCAGCTTAGAGTGGGGGGGCCCCTACAATGAGCAGTTCTTC. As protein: CASSLEWGGPYNEQFF. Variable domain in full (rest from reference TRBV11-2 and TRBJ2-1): EAGVAQSPRYKIIEKRQSVAFWCNPISGHATLYWYQQILGQGPKLLIQFQNNGVVDDSQLPKDRFSAERLKGVDSTLKIQPAKLEDSAVYLCASSLEWGGPYNEQFFGPGTRLTVL.

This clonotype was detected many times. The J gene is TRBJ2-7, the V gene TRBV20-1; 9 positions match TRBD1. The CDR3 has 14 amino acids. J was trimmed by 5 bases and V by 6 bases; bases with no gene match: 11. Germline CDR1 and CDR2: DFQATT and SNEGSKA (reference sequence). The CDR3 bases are TGCAGTGCACCTACCGGGACAGGGCAAGACGAGCAGTACTTC. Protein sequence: CSAPTGTGQDEQYF.

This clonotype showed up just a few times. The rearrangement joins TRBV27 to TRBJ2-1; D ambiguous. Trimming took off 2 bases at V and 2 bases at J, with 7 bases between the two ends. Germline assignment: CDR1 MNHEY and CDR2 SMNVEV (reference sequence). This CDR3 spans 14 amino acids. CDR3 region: CASSLRAAYNEQFF. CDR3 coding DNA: TGTGCCAGCAGTTTAAGGGCGGCCTACAATGAGCAGTTCTTC.

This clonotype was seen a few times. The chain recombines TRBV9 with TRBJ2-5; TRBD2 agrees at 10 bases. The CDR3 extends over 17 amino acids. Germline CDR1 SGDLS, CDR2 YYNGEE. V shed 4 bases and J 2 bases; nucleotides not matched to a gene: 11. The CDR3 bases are TGTGCCAGCAGCTCTAATCCCGGACTAGCGGAACAAGAGACCCAGTACTTC. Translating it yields CASSSNPGLAEQETQYF.

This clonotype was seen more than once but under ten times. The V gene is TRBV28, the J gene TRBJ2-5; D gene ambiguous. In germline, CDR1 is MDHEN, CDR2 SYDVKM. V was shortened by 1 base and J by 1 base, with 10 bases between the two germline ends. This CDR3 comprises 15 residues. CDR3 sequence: CASSLFAGPQETQYF. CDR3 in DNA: TGTGCCAGCAGTTTATTTGCTGGGCCCCAAGAGACCCAGTACTTC.

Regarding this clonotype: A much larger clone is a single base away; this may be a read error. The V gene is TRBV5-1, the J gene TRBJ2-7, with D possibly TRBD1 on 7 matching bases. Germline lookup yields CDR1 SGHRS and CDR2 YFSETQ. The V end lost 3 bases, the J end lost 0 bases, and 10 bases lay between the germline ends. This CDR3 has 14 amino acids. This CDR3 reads CASSSGDSSYEQYF. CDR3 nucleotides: TGCGCCAGCAGCTCGGGGGACAGCTCCTACGAGCAGTACTTC.

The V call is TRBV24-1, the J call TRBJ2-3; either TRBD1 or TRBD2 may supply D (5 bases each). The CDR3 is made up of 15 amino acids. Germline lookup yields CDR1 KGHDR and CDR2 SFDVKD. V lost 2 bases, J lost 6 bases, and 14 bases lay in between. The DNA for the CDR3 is TGTGCCACCAGTGATTCTGGGGGTCCGGGGGATACGCAGTATTTT. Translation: CATSDSGGPGDTQYF.

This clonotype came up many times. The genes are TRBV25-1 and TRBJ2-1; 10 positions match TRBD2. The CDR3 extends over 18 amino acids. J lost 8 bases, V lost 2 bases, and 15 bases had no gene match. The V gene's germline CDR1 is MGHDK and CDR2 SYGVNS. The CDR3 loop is CASSESHRPSGSRDEQFF. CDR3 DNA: TGTGCCAGCAGTGAAAGTCACCGGCCTAGCGGGAGTAGAGATGAGCAGTTCTTC.

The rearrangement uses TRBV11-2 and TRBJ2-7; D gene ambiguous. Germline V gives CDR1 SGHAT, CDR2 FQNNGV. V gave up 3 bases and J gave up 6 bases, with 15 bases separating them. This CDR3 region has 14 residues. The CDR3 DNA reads TGTGCCAGCAGCTTGGTACAGTTTTTTGGCGAGCAGTACTTC. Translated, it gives CASSLVQFFGEQYF. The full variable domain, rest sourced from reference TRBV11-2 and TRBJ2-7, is EAGVAQSPRYKIIEKRQSVAFWCNPISGHATLYWYQQILGQGPKLLIQFQNNGVVDDSQLPKDRFSAERLKGVDSTLKIQPAKLEDSAVYLCASSLVQFFGEQYFGPGTRLTVT.

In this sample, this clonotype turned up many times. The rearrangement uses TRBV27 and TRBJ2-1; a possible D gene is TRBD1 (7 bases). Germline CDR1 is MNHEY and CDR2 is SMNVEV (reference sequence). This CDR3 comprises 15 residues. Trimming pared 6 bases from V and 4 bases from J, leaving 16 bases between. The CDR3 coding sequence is TGTGCCAGCAGCTCGGCGACAGGGAGGTACAATGAGCAGTTCTTC. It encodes CASSSATGRYNEQFF.

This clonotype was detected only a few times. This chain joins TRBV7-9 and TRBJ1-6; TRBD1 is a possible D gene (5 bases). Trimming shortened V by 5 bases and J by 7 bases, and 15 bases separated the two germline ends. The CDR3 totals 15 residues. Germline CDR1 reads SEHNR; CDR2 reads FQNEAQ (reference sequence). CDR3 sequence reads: CASSRTHGANSPLHF. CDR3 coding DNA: TGTGCCAGCAGCCGCACCCACGGGGCCAATTCACCCCTCCACTTT.

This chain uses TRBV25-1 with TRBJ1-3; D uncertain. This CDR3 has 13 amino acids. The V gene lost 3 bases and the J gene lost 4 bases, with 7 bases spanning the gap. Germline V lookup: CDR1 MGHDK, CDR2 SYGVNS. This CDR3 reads CASSDLLGNTIYF. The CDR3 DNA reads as TGTGCCAGCAGTGATTTACTAGGAAACACCATATATTTT.

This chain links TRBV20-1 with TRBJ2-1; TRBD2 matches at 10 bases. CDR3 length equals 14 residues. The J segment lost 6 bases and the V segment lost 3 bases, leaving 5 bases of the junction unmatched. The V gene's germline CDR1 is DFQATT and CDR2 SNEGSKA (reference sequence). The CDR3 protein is CSASSGRAFNEQFF. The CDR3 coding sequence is TGCAGTGCTAGCAGCGGGAGGGCCTTCAATGAGCAGTTCTTC.

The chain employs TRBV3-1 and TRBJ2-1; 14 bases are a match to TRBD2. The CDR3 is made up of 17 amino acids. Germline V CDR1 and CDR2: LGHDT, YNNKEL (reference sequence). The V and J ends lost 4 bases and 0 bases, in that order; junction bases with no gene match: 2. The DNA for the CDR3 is TGTGCCAGCAGCCGACTAGCGGGGGGGCTCTCCTACAATGAGCAGTTCTTC. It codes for CASSRLAGGLSYNEQFF.

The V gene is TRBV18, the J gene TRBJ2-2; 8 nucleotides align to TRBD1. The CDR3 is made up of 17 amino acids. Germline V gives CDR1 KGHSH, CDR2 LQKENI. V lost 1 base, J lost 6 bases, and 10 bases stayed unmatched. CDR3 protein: CASSPQHGQGRAGELFF. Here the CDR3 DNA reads TGTGCCAGCTCACCACAACACGGACAGGGTCGCGCCGGGGAGCTGTTTTTT.

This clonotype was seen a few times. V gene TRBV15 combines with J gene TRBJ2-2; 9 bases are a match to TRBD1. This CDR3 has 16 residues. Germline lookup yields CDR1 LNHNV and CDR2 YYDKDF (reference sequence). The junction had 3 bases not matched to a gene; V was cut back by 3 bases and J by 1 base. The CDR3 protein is CATSRDRGVNTGELFF. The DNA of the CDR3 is TGTGCCACCAGCAGGGACAGGGGTGTGAACACCGGGGAGCTGTTTTTT. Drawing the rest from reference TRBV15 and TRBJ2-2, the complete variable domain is DAMVIQNPRYQVTQFGKPVTLSCSQTLNHNVMYWYQQKSSQAPKLLFHYYDKDFNNEADTPDNFQSRRPNTSFCFLDIRSPGLGDTAMYLCATSRDRGVNTGELFFGEGSRLTVL.

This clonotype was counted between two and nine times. This chain's CDR3 is CASSFARENTEAFF. The CDR3 nucleotides are TGTGCCAGCAGCTTCGCGCGGGAGAACACTGAAGCTTTCTTT. The rearrangement uses TRBV7-2 and TRBJ1-1, with no clear D. The length of the CDR3 is 14 residues. The germline V and J ends were trimmed by 3 bases and 1 base, with 9 bases remaining between them. Germline lookup yields CDR1 SGHTA and CDR2 FQGNSA.